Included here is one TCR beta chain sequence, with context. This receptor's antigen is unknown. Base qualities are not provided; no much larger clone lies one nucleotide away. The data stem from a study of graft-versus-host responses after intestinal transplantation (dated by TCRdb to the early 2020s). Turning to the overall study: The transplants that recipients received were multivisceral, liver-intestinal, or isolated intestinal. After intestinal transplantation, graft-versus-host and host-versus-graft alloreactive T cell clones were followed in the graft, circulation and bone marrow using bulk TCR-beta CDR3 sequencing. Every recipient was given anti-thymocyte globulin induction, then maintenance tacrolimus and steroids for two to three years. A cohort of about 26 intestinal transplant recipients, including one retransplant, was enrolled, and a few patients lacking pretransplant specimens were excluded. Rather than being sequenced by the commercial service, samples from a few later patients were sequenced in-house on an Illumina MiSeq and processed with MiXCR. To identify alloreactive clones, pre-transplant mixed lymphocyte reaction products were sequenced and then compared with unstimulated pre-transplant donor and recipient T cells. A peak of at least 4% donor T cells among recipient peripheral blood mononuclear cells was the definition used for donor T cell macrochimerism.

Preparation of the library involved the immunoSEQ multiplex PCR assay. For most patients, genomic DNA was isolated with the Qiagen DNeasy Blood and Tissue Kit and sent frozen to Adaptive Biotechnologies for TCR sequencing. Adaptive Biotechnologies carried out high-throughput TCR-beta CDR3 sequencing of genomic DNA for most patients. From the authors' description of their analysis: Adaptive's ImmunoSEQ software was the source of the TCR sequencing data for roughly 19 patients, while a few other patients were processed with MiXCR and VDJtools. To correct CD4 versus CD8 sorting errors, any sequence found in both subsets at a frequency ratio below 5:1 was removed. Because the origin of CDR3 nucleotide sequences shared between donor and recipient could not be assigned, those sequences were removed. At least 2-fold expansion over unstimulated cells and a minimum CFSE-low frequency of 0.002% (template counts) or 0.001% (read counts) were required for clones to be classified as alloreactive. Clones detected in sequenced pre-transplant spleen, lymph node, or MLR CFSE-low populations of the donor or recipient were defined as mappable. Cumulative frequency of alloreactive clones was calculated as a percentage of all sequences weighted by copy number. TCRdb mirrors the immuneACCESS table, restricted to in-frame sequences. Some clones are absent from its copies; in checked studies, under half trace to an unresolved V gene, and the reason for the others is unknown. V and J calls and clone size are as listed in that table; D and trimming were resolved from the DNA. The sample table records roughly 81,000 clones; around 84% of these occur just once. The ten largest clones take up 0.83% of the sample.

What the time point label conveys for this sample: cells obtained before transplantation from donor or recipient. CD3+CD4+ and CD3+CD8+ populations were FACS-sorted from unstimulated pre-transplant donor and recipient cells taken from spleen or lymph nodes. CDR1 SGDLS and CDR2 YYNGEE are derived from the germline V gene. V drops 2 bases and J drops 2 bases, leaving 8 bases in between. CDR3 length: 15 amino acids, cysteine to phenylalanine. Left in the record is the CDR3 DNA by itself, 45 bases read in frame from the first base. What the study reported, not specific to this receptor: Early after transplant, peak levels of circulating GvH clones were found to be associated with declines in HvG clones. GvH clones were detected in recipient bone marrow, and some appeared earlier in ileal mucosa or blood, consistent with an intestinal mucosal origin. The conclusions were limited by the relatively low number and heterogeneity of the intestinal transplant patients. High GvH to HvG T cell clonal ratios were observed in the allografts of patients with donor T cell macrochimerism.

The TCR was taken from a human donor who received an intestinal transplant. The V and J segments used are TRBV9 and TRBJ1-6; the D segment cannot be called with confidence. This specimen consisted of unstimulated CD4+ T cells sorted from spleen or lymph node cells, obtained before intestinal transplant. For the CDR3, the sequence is CASSVQSAYNSPLHF. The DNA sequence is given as TGTGCCAGCAGCGTCCAGAGCGCCTATAATTCACCCCTCCACTTT.